This T cell receptor (beta chain) was captured by sequencing in a study of T cells in Graves' hyperthyroidism and ophthalmopathy. TCR beta CDR3 region amplification was performed from RNA transcripts. The HTBI primer set drove a first-round RT-PCR of the TCR CDR3. TCRdb processed the multiplex PCR reads anew with MiXCR; each CDR3 protein has one entry. The repertoire holds over 450,000 distinct CDR3 sequences, with around 15% as singletons. V lost 5 bases, J lost 0 bases, and 7 bases lay in between. This CDR3 spans 13 amino acids. From germline, CDR1 is SGHTA and CDR2 FQGTGA. The sequenced material came from blood. The TCR comes from a woman aged 18-35 years with Graves' hyperthyroidism. The gene calls are TRBV7-3 and TRBJ1-1; D gene ambiguous. DNA for the CDR3: TGTGCCAGCAGCACATTCCTGAACACTGAAGCTTTCTTT. Translated, it gives CASSTFLNTEAFF.